Listed below are T cell receptor beta chains from one sample, sequenced in a study of T cell responses to AZD1222 COVID-19 vaccine. This table comes from immunoSEQ multiplex PCR, and its TCRdb copy is limited to in-frame clones, with some not included. The sample shows fewer than 200,000 clones, around 92% of them seen only once. This specimen consisted of peripheral blood, obtained on day 0 of AZD1222 vaccination. These receptors came from an adult in good health. CDR3s include the opening cysteine and the closing phenylalanine or tryptophan. The order of the fields is D gene, J gene, V gene, clone size, CDR3 DNA, CDR3 protein. D genes are given only for firm matches. Size is stated for part of the rows, as once, few or many counts, or as a class when the clone is expanded.

D gene: .
J gene: TRBJ1-2
V gene: TRBV7-9
clone size: .
CDR3 DNA: TGTGCCAGCAGCTTAGGTCTGGGGCGCGAGCGTGGCTACACCTTC
CDR3 protein: CASSLGLGRERGYTF

D gene: .
J gene: TRBJ2-2
V gene: TRBV7-9
clone size: .
CDR3 DNA: TGTGCCAGCATTTTCACATCGGGCACCGGGGAGCTGTTTTTT
CDR3 protein: CASIFTSGTGELFF

D gene: .
J gene: TRBJ2-7
V gene: TRBV27
clone size: .
CDR3 DNA: TGTGCCAGCAGTTCCAGACAGCAGAATTACGAGCAGTACTTC
CDR3 protein: CASSSRQQNYEQYF

D gene: TRBD1
J gene: TRBJ1-6
V gene: TRBV5-1
clone size: .
CDR3 DNA: TGCGCCAGCAGCCCCCGGACAGGGCAAGGTTCACCCCTCCACTTT
CDR3 protein: CASSPRTGQGSPLHF

D gene: .
J gene: TRBJ2-5
V gene: TRBV5-1
clone size: .
CDR3 DNA: TGCGCCATCCCCCTGGCTAGGCCGAGGGAGACCCAGTACTTC
CDR3 protein: CAIPLARPRETQYF

D gene: .
J gene: TRBJ1-2
V gene: TRBV2
clone size: few
CDR3 DNA: TGTGCCAGCAGTGATTTGGGCCGCGGGAACTATGGCTACACCTTC
CDR3 protein: CASSDLGRGNYGYTF

D gene: .
J gene: TRBJ2-3
V gene: TRBV4-1
clone size: .
CDR3 DNA: TGCGCCAGCAGCCACCCAGTGGCTACCAGCACAGATACGCAGTATTTT
CDR3 protein: CASSHPVATSTDTQYF

D gene: .
J gene: TRBJ1-2
V gene: TRBV7-8
clone size: .
CDR3 DNA: TGTGCCAGCAGCTCGGGCAGGACTGGCTACACCTTC
CDR3 protein: CASSSGRTGYTF

D gene: TRBD1
J gene: TRBJ2-1
V gene: TRBV27
clone size: .
CDR3 DNA: TGTGCCAGCAGTTTCTCCCGGGACAGGGTAATCTTC
CDR3 protein: CASSFSRDRVIF

D gene: .
J gene: TRBJ1-3
V gene: TRBV6-5
clone size: .
CDR3 DNA: TGTGCCACCCGCGGGTTTTTGAGCTCTGGAAACACCATATATTTT
CDR3 protein: CATRGFLSSGNTIYF

D gene: TRBD1
J gene: TRBJ2-7
V gene: TRBV27
clone size: .
CDR3 DNA: TGTGCCAGTGCAGGGGGCGACTACGAGCAGTACTTC
CDR3 protein: CASAGGDYEQYF

D gene: TRBD1
J gene: TRBJ1-1
V gene: TRBV10-3
clone size: .
CDR3 DNA: TGTGCCATCAACCCGGGACAGGGGGGGTTGAACACTGAAGCTTTCTTT
CDR3 protein: CAINPGQGGLNTEAFF

D gene: .
J gene: TRBJ2-7
V gene: TRBV6-5
clone size: .
CDR3 DNA: TGTGCCAGCAAGGCCAAGGGGTTTGACTCCTACGAGCAGTACTTC
CDR3 protein: CASKAKGFDSYEQYF

D gene: .
J gene: TRBJ2-2
V gene: TRBV9
clone size: .
CDR3 DNA: TGTGCCAGCAGCGTAGCATCCAGAGAATCCGGGGAGCTGTTTTTT
CDR3 protein: CASSVASRESGELFF

D gene: .
J gene: TRBJ2-3
V gene: TRBV5-1
clone size: once
CDR3 DNA: TGCGCCAGCAGTCGACAGTCCACAGATACGCAGTATTTT
CDR3 protein: CASSRQSTDTQYF

D gene: .
J gene: TRBJ1-3
V gene: TRBV19
clone size: .
CDR3 DNA: TGTGCCAGTAGTACAACAGGGTTTGGAAACACCATATATTTT
CDR3 protein: CASSTTGFGNTIYF

D gene: .
J gene: TRBJ1-3
V gene: TRBV4-3
clone size: .
CDR3 DNA: TGCGCCAGCAGCCAAGATTTATGGGATGTCGGAAACACCATATATTTT
CDR3 protein: CASSQDLWDVGNTIYF

D gene: .
J gene: TRBJ1-5
V gene: TRBV10-3
clone size: once
CDR3 DNA: TGTGCCATCAGCCCGGGCCCCGAGGAGCCCCAGCATTTT
CDR3 protein: CAISPGPEEPQHF

D gene: .
J gene: TRBJ1-5
V gene: TRBV7-2
clone size: .
CDR3 DNA: TGTGCCAGCAGCTACAGGATCAATCAGCCCCAGCATTTT
CDR3 protein: CASSYRINQPQHF

D gene: TRBD2
J gene: TRBJ2-7
V gene: TRBV6-6
clone size: .
CDR3 DNA: TGTGCCAGCAGACGAACTAGCGGGCCGCAGGGCGAGCAGTACTTC
CDR3 protein: CASRRTSGPQGEQYF

D gene: .
J gene: TRBJ1-1
V gene: TRBV19
clone size: .
CDR3 DNA: TGTGCCAGTAGTAGGCGGGCTGAAGCTTTCTTT
CDR3 protein: CASSRRAEAFF

D gene: .
J gene: TRBJ2-7
V gene: TRBV5-1
clone size: .
CDR3 DNA: TGCGCCAGCAGCTTGGGTGCCCGGGACGGATCCTACGAGCAGTACTTC
CDR3 protein: CASSLGARDGSYEQYF

D gene: .
J gene: TRBJ1-5
V gene: TRBV6-5
clone size: .
CDR3 DNA: TGTGCCAGCATGAGGGGGTTGAGCAATCAGCCCCAGCATTTT
CDR3 protein: CASMRGLSNQPQHF

D gene: .
J gene: TRBJ2-3
V gene: TRBV5-1
clone size: .
CDR3 DNA: TGCGCCAGCCTTGGAGGCGGGGGCGGGCCAGATACGCAGTATTTT
CDR3 protein: CASLGGGGGPDTQYF

D gene: TRBD2
J gene: TRBJ2-1
V gene: TRBV5-1
clone size: .
CDR3 DNA: TGCGCCAGCAGCTTGCAAGCGGGGGACAATGAGCAGTTCTTC
CDR3 protein: CASSLQAGDNEQFF

D gene: TRBD1
J gene: TRBJ2-7
V gene: TRBV7-9
clone size: few
CDR3 DNA: TGTGCCAGCAGCCCCCGACAGGGCGAGCAGTACTTC
CDR3 protein: CASSPRQGEQYF

D gene: TRBD1
J gene: TRBJ1-1
V gene: TRBV19
clone size: .
CDR3 DNA: TGTGCCACAAAGGGACAGGGGGCATCTGAAGCTTTCTTT
CDR3 protein: CATKGQGASEAFF

D gene: TRBD2
J gene: TRBJ2-1
V gene: TRBV3-1/TRBV3-2
clone size: .
CDR3 DNA: TGTGCCAGCAGCCCGAGCGGGGCTTGGAATGAGCAGTTCTTC
CDR3 protein: CASSPSGAWNEQFF

D gene: .
J gene: TRBJ1-1
V gene: TRBV12-3/TRBV12-4
clone size: .
CDR3 DNA: TGTGCCAGCAGTTTTTCCCCGAACACTGAAGCTTTCTTT
CDR3 protein: CASSFSPNTEAFF

D gene: .
J gene: TRBJ1-2
V gene: TRBV30
clone size: .
CDR3 DNA: TGTGCCTGGAGGATCGGGGGCGCTGACTATGGCTACACCTTC
CDR3 protein: CAWRIGGADYGYTF

D gene: .
J gene: TRBJ2-2
V gene: TRBV19
clone size: .
CDR3 DNA: TGTGCCAGTAGTATCGGGGTGGTATGGCCCGGGGAGCTGTTTTTT
CDR3 protein: CASSIGVVWPGELFF

D gene: TRBD1
J gene: TRBJ1-6
V gene: TRBV19
clone size: .
CDR3 DNA: TGTGCCAGTAGTATCCTCCGGGACAGGGAGTTTCCCCTCCACTTT
CDR3 protein: CASSILRDREFPLHF

D gene: .
J gene: TRBJ1-2
V gene: TRBV28
clone size: .
CDR3 DNA: TGTGCCAGCAGTCAGACAGGCCCTATCTATGGCTACACCTTC
CDR3 protein: CASSQTGPIYGYTF

D gene: TRBD1
J gene: TRBJ1-5
V gene: TRBV5-8
clone size: .
CDR3 DNA: TGTGCCAGCAGCGCCGGACAGGGAAGAGGTCAGCCCCAGCATTTT
CDR3 protein: CASSAGQGRGQPQHF

D gene: TRBD2
J gene: TRBJ2-3
V gene: TRBV5-1
clone size: .
CDR3 DNA: TGCGCCAGCAGAGTTACTAGCGGGGGACAGATCCATACGCAGTATTTT
CDR3 protein: CASRVTSGGQIHTQYF

D gene: TRBD2
J gene: TRBJ2-5
V gene: TRBV28
clone size: once
CDR3 DNA: TGTGCCAGCAGACCCAGCGGGGCGGAGACCCAGTACTTC
CDR3 protein: CASRPSGAETQYF

D gene: .
J gene: TRBJ2-1
V gene: TRBV14
clone size: .
CDR3 DNA: TGTGCCAGCAGCTTTACAGGTTCTGAGCAGTTCTTC
CDR3 protein: CASSFTGSEQFF

D gene: .
J gene: TRBJ1-5
V gene: TRBV27
clone size: .
CDR3 DNA: TGTGCCAGCAGTCACTCCAATCAGCCCCAGCATTTT
CDR3 protein: CASSHSNQPQHF

D gene: .
J gene: TRBJ1-6
V gene: TRBV7-9
clone size: .
CDR3 DNA: TGTGCCAGCAGGACGGACCGAAGCTCCTATAATTCACCCCTCCACTTT
CDR3 protein: CASRTDRSSYNSPLHF

D gene: TRBD2
J gene: TRBJ2-3
V gene: TRBV3-1/TRBV3-2
clone size: .
CDR3 DNA: TGTGCCAGCAGCCTTCGGGGGCTAGCGGGCAATGCCCGAGATACGCAGTATTTT
CDR3 protein: CASSLRGLAGNARDTQYF

D gene: .
J gene: TRBJ2-2
V gene: TRBV24-1
clone size: .
CDR3 DNA: TGTGCCACCAGTGATCCACCCGGGGGGCAGGGGCCCGGGGAGCTGTTTTTT
CDR3 protein: CATSDPPGGQGPGELFF

D gene: TRBD2
J gene: TRBJ2-5
V gene: TRBV25-1
clone size: .
CDR3 DNA: TGTGCCAGCAGTGAATATAGCCTAGCGGGGGGACGGGAGACCCAGTACTTC
CDR3 protein: CASSEYSLAGGRETQYF

D gene: .
J gene: TRBJ2-2
V gene: TRBV20-1
clone size: .
CDR3 DNA: TGCAGTGCTAGTAGTCCCGGGGAGCTGTTTTTT
CDR3 protein: CSASSPGELFF

D gene: TRBD1
J gene: TRBJ2-7
V gene: TRBV3-1/TRBV3-2
clone size: .
CDR3 DNA: TGTGCCAGCAGCCTCACCCCGGGACAGGGCTACGAGCAGTACTTC
CDR3 protein: CASSLTPGQGYEQYF

D gene: .
J gene: TRBJ2-1
V gene: TRBV4-1
clone size: .
CDR3 DNA: TGCGCCAGCAGCCCCCTTGGGTCTCCCTACAATGAGCAGTTCTTC
CDR3 protein: CASSPLGSPYNEQFF

D gene: .
J gene: TRBJ1-5
V gene: TRBV27
clone size: .
CDR3 DNA: TGTGCCAGCAGTTTATCGAGAGGGGCGGGCAATCAGCCCCAGCATTTT
CDR3 protein: CASSLSRGAGNQPQHF

D gene: .
J gene: TRBJ1-1
V gene: TRBV7-9
clone size: .
CDR3 DNA: TGTGCCAGCAGCCTGTCAGAGGGAGCTTTCTTT
CDR3 protein: CASSLSEGAFF

D gene: .
J gene: TRBJ1-5
V gene: TRBV28
clone size: once
CDR3 DNA: TGTGCCAGCTTAGCAGGGAGCAATCAGCCCCAGCATTTT
CDR3 protein: CASLAGSNQPQHF

D gene: .
J gene: TRBJ1-5
V gene: TRBV19
clone size: once
CDR3 DNA: TGTGCCAGTAGAACCCACAATCAGCCCCAGCATTTT
CDR3 protein: CASRTHNQPQHF

D gene: .
J gene: TRBJ1-1
V gene: TRBV3-1/TRBV3-2
clone size: .
CDR3 DNA: TGTGCCAGCAGCCCAGTCAAGAACACTGAAGCTTTCTTT
CDR3 protein: CASSPVKNTEAFF

D gene: .
J gene: TRBJ1-6
V gene: TRBV7-3
clone size: once
CDR3 DNA: TGTGCCAGCAGCTTAATTGGACGGAATAATTCACCCCTCCACTTT
CDR3 protein: CASSLIGRNNSPLHF

D gene: TRBD1
J gene: TRBJ1-2
V gene: TRBV28
clone size: .
CDR3 DNA: TGTGCCAGCAGTTCCTTTTATTTTGGACAGGGCGATGGCTACACCTTC
CDR3 protein: CASSSFYFGQGDGYTF

D gene: .
J gene: TRBJ2-3
V gene: TRBV7-3
clone size: once
CDR3 DNA: TGTGCCAGCAGCCCCGGGGGTGGCTACACAGATACGCAGTATTTT
CDR3 protein: CASSPGGGYTDTQYF

D gene: TRBD2
J gene: TRBJ2-5
V gene: TRBV6-5
clone size: .
CDR3 DNA: TGTGCCAGCAACCAAGGGACTAGCGATGTGGAGACCCAGTACTTC
CDR3 protein: CASNQGTSDVETQYF

D gene: TRBD1
J gene: TRBJ2-7
V gene: TRBV7-3
clone size: few
CDR3 DNA: TGTGCCAGCAGCCCTGGGACAGCCTCAACCGAGCAGTACTTC
CDR3 protein: CASSPGTASTEQYF